These 15 T cell receptor beta chains were all obtained from the same sample, sequenced in a study of PD-1 blockade in mismatch repair-deficient tumors. The repertoire was sequenced with immunoSEQ multiplex PCR; TCRdb's copy has only in-frame clones and lacks some. The table includes 56,000 or so clones, about 85% detected once. The starting material was peripheral blood, obtained 20 weeks after starting pembrolizumab. All receptors derive from an adult with mismatch repair-deficient cancer.

This clone was observed a few times. The chain is built from TRBV10-1 and TRBJ2-1; TRBD2 aligns across 8 bases. Germline lookup yields CDR1 WNHNN and CDR2 SYGVQD (reference sequence). This CDR3 contains 15 residues. After removal of 3 bases from V and 7 bases from J, the junction contained 8 bases not matched to a gene. The CDR3 loop reads CASSDLQREKNEQFF. CDR3 bases: TGCGCCAGCAGTGATCTCCAGCGGGAGAAAAATGAGCAGTTCTTC.

This clone showed up just a few times. The chain is built from TRBV2 and TRBJ1-5; tentative D call: TRBD1 (5 bases). V was pared by 1 base and J by 4 bases, with 8 bases between. The CDR3 contains 14 residues. Germline CDR1 is SNHLY and CDR2 is FYNNEI. The CDR3 loop reads CASSEEAGNQPQHF. CDR3 coding DNA: TGTGCCAGCAGTGAAGAGGCAGGGAATCAGCCCCAGCATTTT.

This clone was picked up one time. V and J are TRBV6-6 and TRBJ1-4; the D gene is possibly TRBD1 (6 bases). This CDR3 spans 15 amino acids. Germline V CDR1 and CDR2: MNHNY, SVGAGI (reference sequence). The germline V and J ends were trimmed by 2 bases and 8 bases, with 15 bases remaining between them. The CDR3 nucleotides are TGTGCCAGCAGTTACCGGGAGGGGGGACGAGAAAAACTGTTTTTT. Translation gives CASSYREGGREKLFF.

This clone was counted only a few times. Here the CDR3 reads CASSVGQQRNEQFF. The CDR3 bases are TGTGCCAGCAGCGTAGGACAACAGCGGAATGAGCAGTTCTTC. This chain uses TRBV9 with TRBJ2-1, with D possibly matching TRBD2 (5 bases). The germline V and J ends were trimmed by 0 bases and 7 bases, with 11 bases remaining between them. Germline CDR1 is SGDLS and CDR2 is YYNGEE. The CDR3 loop spans 14 amino acids.

This chain uses TRBV7-3 with TRBJ1-2; D ambiguous. CDR1 is SGHTA, CDR2 FQGTGA, per germline. The CDR3 sequence is 17 residues long. V lost 2 bases, J lost 3 bases, and 19 bases lay in between. The DNA for the CDR3 is TGTGCCAGCAGCTTAGGTCGAAAGCTTAAGGGCGACTATGGCTACACCTTC. Its protein is CASSLGRKLKGDYGYTF.

This sequence joins TRBV19 and TRBJ1-3; the D gene is possibly TRBD1 (6 bases). In germline, CDR1 is LNHDA, CDR2 SQIVND (reference sequence). Deletions cut 3 bases from V and 3 bases from J, with 12 bases between. There are 15 residues in the CDR3. The chain's CDR3 is CASSISRGYGNTIYF. The CDR3 nucleotides read TGTGCCAGTAGTATCTCGAGGGGGTATGGAAACACCATATATTTT.

This rearrangement joins TRBV7-6 to TRBJ1-1; D is unresolved. CDR3 size: 11 residues. Germline V gene lookup returns CDR1 SGHVS and CDR2 FNYEAQ. Trimming stripped 1 base from V and 8 bases from J, with 5 bases between. CDR3 DNA: TGTGCCAGCAGCTTAGAGTGGGAAGCTTTCTTT. This sequence encodes CASSLEWEAFF.

This chain joins TRBV21-1 and TRBJ2-7; TRBD1, the D gene given by the table, was not confirmed from the DNA. TRBV21-1 is recorded as a pseudogene. The CDR3 spans 14 residues. The CDR3 DNA sequence: TGTGCCAGCAGTCCTAGACAGGGTCATCACGAGCAGTACTTC. Translated, it gives CASSPRQGHHEQYF.

Written as DNA, the CDR3 is TGCGCCAGCAGCTCGACAGGGGGCGCCGGCTATGGCTACACCTTC. Protein: CASSSTGGAGYGYTF. This chain joins TRBV5-1 and TRBJ1-2; TRBD1 agrees at 10 bases. This CDR3 region has 15 residues. Germline loops: CDR1 SGHRS, CDR2 YFSETQ. V lost 3 bases, J lost 4 bases, and 6 bases stayed unmatched.

V usage is TRBV7-3 and J usage is TRBJ2-3; 8 bases are shared with TRBD1. CDR3 length equals 17 residues. J was trimmed by 7 bases and V by 0 bases; bases with no gene match: 12. The V gene's germline CDR1 is SGHTA and CDR2 FQGTGA. The CDR3 nucleotides are TGTGCCAGCAGCTTAACCGTCCGGGGACAGGTCGAAAATACGCAGTATTTT. Protein: CASSLTVRGQVENTQYF.

The V call is TRBV10-3, the J call TRBJ1-3; no reliable D call. This CDR3 comprises 15 residues. Per germline, CDR1 ENHRY and CDR2 SYGVKD. Trimming shortened V by 1 base and J by 0 bases, and 7 bases separated the two germline ends. DNA of the CDR3: TGTGCCATCAGTGAGTGGACTAGCTCTGGAAACACCATATATTTT. Its translation: CAISEWTSSGNTIYF.

The chain has TRBV19 and TRBJ2-1; possible D gene TRBD1, 6 bases. The V end lost 1 base, the J end lost 5 bases, and 12 bases lay between the germline ends. CDR1 LNHDA and CDR2 SQIVND come from the germline V gene (reference sequence). CDR3 length equals 15 residues. The CDR3 DNA sequence: TGTGCCAGTAGTATAGTTCAGGGGCGGGACAATGAGCAGTTCTTC. This codes for CASSIVQGRDNEQFF.

CDR3 in DNA: TGTGCCAGCAGCCGCGGGCTGGCCGGGGAGACCCAGTACTTC. Residues: CASSRGLAGETQYF. The J gene is TRBJ2-5, the V gene TRBV6-5, with D possibly TRBD2 on 5 matching bases. V was clipped by 6 bases and J by 5 bases, with 16 bases between them. The CDR3 sequence is 14 residues long. Germline V gene sequence: CDR1 MNHEY, CDR2 SVGAGI.

The DNA of the CDR3 is TGTGCCAGCAGTCCTGGGACTAGCGCTTCGGCTAGCACAGATACGCAGTATTTT. Its translation is CASSPGTSASASTDTQYF. J is TRBJ2-3 and V is TRBV5-4, with TRBD2 matching 10 bases. This CDR3 is built from 18 residues. After removal of 5 bases from V and 0 bases from J, the junction contained 12 bases not matched to a gene. Germline V gene lookup returns CDR1 SGHNT and CDR2 YYREEE (reference sequence).

This clone occurred a few times. The chain is built from TRBV19 and TRBJ1-1; D is unresolved. CDR1 LNHDA and CDR2 SQIVND come from the germline V gene (reference sequence). The CDR3 loop spans 12 amino acids. With 8 bases removed from V and 3 bases from J, the gap between germline ends came to 10 bases. The DNA for the CDR3 is TGTGCCAGTGCTACTGGGGACACTGAAGCTTTCTTT. Encoded protein: CASATGDTEAFF. The full variable domain, completed using reference TRBV19 and TRBJ1-1, is DGGITQSPKYLFRKEGQNVTLSCEQNLNHDAMYWYRQDPGQGLRLIYYSQIVNDFQKGDIAEGYSVSREKKESFPLTVTSAQKNPTAFYLCASATGDTEAFFGQGTRLTVV.